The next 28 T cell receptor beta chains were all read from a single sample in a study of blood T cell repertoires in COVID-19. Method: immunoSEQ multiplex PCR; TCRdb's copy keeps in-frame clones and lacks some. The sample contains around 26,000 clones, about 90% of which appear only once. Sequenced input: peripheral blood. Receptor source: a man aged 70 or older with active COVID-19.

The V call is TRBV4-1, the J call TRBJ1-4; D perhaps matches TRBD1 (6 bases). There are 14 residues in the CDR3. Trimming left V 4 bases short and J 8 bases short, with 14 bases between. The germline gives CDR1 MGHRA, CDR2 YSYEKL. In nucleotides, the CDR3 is TGCGCCAGCAGCCTCAGGGGATCTCGGGAAAAACTGTTTTTT. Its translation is CASSLRGSREKLFF.

The CDR3 reads CATQSAGARTDTQYF. The CDR3 region has the DNA TGCGCCACCCAGTCAGCCGGAGCCCGAACAGATACGCAGTATTTT. The chain uses TRBV5-1 and TRBJ2-3, with D unclear. V was pared by 9 bases and J by 3 bases, with 20 bases between. Germline CDR1 reads SGHRS; CDR2 reads YFSETQ. The CDR3 is 15 residues long. Filled out from reference TRBV5-1 and TRBJ2-3, the complete variable domain reads KAGVTQTPRYLIKTRGQQVTLSCSPISGHRSVSWYQQTPGQGLQFLFEYFSETQRNKGNFPGRFSGRQFSNSRSEMNVSTLELGDSALYLCATQSAGARTDTQYFGPGTRLTVL.

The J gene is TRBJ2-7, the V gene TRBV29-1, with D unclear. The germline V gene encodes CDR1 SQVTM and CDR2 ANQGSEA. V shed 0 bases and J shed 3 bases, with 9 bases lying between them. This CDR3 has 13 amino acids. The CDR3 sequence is CSVEDGGHYEQYF. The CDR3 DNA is TGCAGCGTTGAAGATGGCGGTCACTACGAGCAGTACTTC.

The CDR3 sequence is CASSLARGGNNEQFF. CDR3 bases: TGCGCCAGCAGCTTGGCCCGGGGGGGCAACAATGAGCAGTTCTTC. V gene TRBV5-1 combines with J gene TRBJ2-1, with 8 bases that match TRBD2. Trimming removed 0 bases from V and 5 bases from J; junction bases left unmatched: 4. The length of the CDR3 is 15 residues. The V gene's germline CDR1 is SGHRS and CDR2 YFSETQ.

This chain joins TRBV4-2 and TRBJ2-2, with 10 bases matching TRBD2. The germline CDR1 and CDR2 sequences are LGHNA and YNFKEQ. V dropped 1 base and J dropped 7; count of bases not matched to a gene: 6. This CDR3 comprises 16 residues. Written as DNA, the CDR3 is TGTGCCAGCAGCCAAGGGGTAGCGGGAGGTAACGGGGAGCTGTTTTTT. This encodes CASSQGVAGGNGELFF.

CDR3 sequence reads: CASSEFDYGYTF. The CDR3 DNA reads as TGTGCCAGCAGTGAATTCGACTATGGCTACACCTTC. This chain joins TRBV6-1 and TRBJ1-2; D is unresolved. This CDR3 has 12 residues. Trimming left V 2 bases short and J 3 bases short, with 4 bases between. CDR1 is MNHNS, CDR2 SASEGT, per germline.

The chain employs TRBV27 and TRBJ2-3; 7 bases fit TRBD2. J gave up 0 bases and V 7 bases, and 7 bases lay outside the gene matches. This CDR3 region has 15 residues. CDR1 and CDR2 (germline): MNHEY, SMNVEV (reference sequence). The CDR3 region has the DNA TGTGCCAGCAATCCTAGCGGAGCTAGCACAGATACGCAGTATTTT. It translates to CASNPSGASTDTQYF.

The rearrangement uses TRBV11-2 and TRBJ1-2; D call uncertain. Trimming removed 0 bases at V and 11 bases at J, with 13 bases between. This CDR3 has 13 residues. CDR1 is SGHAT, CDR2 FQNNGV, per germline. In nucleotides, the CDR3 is TGTGCCAGCAGCTTAGATTTAGATAGTCCTTACACCTTC. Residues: CASSLDLDSPYTF.

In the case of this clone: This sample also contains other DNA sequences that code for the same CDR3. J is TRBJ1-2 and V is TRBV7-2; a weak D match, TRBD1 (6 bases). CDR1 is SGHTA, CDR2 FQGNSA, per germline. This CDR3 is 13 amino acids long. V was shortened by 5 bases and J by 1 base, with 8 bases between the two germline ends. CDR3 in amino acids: CASSLDSNYGYTF. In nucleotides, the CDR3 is TGTGCCAGCAGCCTGGACAGTAACTATGGCTACACCTTC.

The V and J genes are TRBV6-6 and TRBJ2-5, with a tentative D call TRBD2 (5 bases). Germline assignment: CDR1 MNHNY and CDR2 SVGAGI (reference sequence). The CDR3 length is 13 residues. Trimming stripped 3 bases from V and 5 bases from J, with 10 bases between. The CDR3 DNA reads TGTGCCAGCAGTTATCAAACGGGGGAGACCCAGTACTTC. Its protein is CASSYQTGETQYF.

The CDR3 reads CAWSDLAGPRETQYF. CDR3 sequence (DNA): TGTGCCTGGAGTGACCTAGCGGGGCCGAGGGAGACCCAGTACTTC. J is TRBJ2-5 and V is TRBV30; 9 bases line up with TRBD2. Looked up from germline, CDR1 is GTSNPN and CDR2 is SVGIG (reference sequence). J lost 5 bases, V lost 1 base, and 8 bases had no gene match. The CDR3 totals 15 residues.

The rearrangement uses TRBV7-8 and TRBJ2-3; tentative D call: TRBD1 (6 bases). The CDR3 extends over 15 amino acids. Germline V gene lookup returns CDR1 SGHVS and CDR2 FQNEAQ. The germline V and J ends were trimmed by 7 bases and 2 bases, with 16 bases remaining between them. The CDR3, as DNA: TGTGCCAGCACCCTCTGGGGGCGGGCCACAGATACGCAGTATTTT. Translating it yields CASTLWGRATDTQYF.

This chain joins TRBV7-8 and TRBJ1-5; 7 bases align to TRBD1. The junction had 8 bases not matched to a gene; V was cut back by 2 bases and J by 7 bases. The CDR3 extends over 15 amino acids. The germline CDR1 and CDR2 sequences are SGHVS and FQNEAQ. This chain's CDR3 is CASSLQGQLSQPQHF. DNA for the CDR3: TGTGCCAGCAGCTTACAGGGACAGCTGTCCCAGCCCCAGCATTTT. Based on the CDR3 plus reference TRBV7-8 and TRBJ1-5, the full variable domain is GAGVSQSPRYKVAKRGQDVALRCDPISGHVSLFWYQQALGQGPEFLTYFQNEAQLDKSGLPSDRFFAERPEGSVSTLKIQRTQQEDSAVYLCASSLQGQLSQPQHFGDGTRLSIL.

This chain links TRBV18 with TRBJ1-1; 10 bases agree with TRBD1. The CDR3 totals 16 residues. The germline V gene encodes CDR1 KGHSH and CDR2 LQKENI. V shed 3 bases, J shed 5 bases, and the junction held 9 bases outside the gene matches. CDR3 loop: CASSPPPRTGGTEAFF. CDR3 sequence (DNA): TGTGCCAGCTCACCGCCCCCCCGGACAGGGGGAACTGAAGCTTTCTTT.

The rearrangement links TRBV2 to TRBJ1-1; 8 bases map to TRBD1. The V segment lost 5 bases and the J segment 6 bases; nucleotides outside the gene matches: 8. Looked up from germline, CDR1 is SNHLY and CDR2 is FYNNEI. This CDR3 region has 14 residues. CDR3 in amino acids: CASSSQGARAEAFF. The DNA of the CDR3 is TGTGCCAGCAGTAGCCAGGGGGCGCGGGCTGAAGCTTTCTTT.

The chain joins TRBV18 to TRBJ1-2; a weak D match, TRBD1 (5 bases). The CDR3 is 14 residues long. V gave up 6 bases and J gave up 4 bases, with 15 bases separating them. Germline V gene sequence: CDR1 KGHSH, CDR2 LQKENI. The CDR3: CASSPQEGIYGYTF. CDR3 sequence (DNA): TGTGCCAGCTCCCCCCAGGAGGGGATCTATGGCTACACCTTC.

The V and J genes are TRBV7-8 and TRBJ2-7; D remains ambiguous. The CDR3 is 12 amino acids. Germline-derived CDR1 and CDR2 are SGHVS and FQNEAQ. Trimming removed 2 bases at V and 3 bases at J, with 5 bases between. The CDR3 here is CASSLPGYEQYF. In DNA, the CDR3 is TGTGCCAGCAGCTTACCGGGCTACGAGCAGTACTTC.

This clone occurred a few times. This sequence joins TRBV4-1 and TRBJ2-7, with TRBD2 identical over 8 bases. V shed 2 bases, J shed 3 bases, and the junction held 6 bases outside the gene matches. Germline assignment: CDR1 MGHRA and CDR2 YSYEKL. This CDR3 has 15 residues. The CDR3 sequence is CASSQTSSGSYEQYF. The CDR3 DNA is TGCGCCAGCAGCCAAACCTCGAGCGGGAGCTACGAGCAGTACTTC.

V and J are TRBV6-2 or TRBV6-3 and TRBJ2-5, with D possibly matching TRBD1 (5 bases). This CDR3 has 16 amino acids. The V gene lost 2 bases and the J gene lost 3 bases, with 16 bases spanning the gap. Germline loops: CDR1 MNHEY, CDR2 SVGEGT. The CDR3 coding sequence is TGTGCCAGCAGTTACATGTGGGGCGATGGGGAAGAGACCCAGTACTTC. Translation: CASSYMWGDGEETQYF.

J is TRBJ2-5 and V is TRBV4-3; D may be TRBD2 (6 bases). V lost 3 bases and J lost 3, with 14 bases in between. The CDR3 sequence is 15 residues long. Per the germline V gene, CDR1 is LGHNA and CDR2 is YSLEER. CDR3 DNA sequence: TGCGCCAGCAGCCAGAGCTGGGGAGGTAAAGAGACCCAGTACTTC. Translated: CASSQSWGGKETQYF.

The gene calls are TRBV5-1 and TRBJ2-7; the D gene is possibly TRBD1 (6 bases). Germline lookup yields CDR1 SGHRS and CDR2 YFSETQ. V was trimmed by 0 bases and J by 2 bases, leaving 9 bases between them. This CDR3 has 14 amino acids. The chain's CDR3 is CASSLEGDPYEQYF. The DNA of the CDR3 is TGCGCCAGCAGCTTGGAGGGGGACCCCTACGAGCAGTACTTC.

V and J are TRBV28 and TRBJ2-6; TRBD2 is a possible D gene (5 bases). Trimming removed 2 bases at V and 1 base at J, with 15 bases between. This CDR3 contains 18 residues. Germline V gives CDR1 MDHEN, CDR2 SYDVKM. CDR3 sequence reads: CASSLGRRRASGANVLTF. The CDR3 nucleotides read TGTGCCAGCAGTTTAGGACGGAGGCGGGCTTCTGGGGCCAACGTCCTGACTTTC.

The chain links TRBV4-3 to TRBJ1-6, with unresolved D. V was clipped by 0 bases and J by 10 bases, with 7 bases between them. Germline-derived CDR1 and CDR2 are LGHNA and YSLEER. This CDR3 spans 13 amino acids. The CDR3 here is CASSQERGSPLHF. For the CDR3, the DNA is TGCGCCAGCAGCCAAGAACGAGGCTCACCCCTCCACTTT.

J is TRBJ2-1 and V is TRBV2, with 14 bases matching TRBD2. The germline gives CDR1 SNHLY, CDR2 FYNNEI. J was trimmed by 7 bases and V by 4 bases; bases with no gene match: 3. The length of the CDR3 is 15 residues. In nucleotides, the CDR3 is TGTGCCAGCAGTGGGACTAGCGGGAGGAAGAATGAGCAGTTCTTC. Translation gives CASSGTSGRKNEQFF.

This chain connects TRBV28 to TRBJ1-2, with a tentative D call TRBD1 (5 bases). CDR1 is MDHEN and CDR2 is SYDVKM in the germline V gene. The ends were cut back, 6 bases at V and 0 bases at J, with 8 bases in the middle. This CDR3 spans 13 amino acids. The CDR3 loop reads CASRQTANYGYTF. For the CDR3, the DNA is TGTGCCAGCAGACAGACAGCTAACTATGGCTACACCTTC.

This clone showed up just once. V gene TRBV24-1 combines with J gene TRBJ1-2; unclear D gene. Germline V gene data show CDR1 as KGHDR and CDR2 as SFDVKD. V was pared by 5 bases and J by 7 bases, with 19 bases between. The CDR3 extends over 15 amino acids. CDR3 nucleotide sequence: TGTGCCACCAGTGCTATTGGGTCCGGAGGTGGTGGCTACACCTTC. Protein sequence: CATSAIGSGGGGYTF.

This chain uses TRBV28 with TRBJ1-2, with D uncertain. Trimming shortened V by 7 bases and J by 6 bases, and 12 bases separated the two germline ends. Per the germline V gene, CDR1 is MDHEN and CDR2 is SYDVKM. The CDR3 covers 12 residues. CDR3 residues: CASTPGGDGYTF. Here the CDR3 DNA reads TGTGCCAGCACCCCCGGAGGAGATGGCTACACCTTC.

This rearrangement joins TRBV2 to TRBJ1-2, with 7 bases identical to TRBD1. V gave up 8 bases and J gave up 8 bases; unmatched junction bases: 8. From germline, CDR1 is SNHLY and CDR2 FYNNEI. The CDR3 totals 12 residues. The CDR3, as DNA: TGTGCCAGCCGGGGACAGCTGAGGGGCTACACCTTC. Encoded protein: CASRGQLRGYTF.